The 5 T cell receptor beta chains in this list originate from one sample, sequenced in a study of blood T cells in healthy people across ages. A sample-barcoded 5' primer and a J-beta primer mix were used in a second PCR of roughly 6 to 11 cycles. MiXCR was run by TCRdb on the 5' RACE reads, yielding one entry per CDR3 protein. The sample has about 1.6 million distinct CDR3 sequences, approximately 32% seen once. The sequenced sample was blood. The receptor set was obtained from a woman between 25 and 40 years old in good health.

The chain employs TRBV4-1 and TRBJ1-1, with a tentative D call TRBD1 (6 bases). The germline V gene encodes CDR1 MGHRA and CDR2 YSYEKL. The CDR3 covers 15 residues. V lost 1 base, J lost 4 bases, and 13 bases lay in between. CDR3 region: CASSQVPGVTTEAFF. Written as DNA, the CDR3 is TGCGCCAGCAGCCAAGTTCCAGGGGTGACCACTGAAGCTTTCTTT.

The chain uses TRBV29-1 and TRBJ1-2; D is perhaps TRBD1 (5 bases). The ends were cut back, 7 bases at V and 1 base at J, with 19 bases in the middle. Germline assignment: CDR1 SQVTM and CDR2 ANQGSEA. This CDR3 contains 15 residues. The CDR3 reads CSASGVEGSNYGYTF. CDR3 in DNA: TGCAGCGCTTCCGGGGTAGAGGGGAGTAACTATGGCTACACCTTC.

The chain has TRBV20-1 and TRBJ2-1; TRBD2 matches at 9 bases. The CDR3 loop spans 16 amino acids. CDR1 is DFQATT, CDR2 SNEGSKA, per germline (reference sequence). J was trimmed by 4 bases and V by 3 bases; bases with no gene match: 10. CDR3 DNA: TGCAGTGCTAGGTCTATGGGGACTAGCTCTTACAATGAGCAGTTCTTC. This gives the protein CSARSMGTSSYNEQFF.

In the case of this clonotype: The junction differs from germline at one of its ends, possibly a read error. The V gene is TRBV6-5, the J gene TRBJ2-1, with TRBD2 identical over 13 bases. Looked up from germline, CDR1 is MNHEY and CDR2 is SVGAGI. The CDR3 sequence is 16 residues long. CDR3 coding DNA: TGTGCCTGCAGTTACCTAGGACTAGCGGGAGACAATGAGCAGTTCTTC. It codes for CACSYLGLAGDNEQFF.

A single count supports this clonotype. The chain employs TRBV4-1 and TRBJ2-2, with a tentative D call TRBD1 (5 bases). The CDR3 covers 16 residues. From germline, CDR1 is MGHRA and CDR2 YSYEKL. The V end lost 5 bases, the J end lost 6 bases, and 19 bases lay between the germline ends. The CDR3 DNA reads TGCGCCAGCAGCATTGGGGCAGCGAAATCCGCCGGGGAGCTGTTTTTT. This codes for CASSIGAAKSAGELFF.